This T cell receptor (beta chain) appears in the sequencing data of a study of blood T cells in healthy people across ages. Broader study findings: Long-lived and aged donors differed, with more naive CD4+ cells and higher diversity in the long-lived. A roughly linear age-dependent decrease characterized TCR beta diversity per million T cells.

Through a sample-barcoded 5' primer and a J-beta primer mix, a second PCR was run for about 6 to 11 cycles. TCRdb reprocessed the 5' RACE reads with MiXCR, giving one entry per CDR3 protein. Here the sample spans about 1.5 million distinct CDR3 sequences, about 40% being singletons. This clonotype has a handful of counts. The antigen is unknown. This CDR3 is built from 15 residues. CDR1 and CDR2 from the germline V gene are SGDLS and YYNGEE. Trimming removed 0 bases at V and 2 bases at J, with 10 bases between. The source is a woman between 18 and 29 years old in good health. The chain uses TRBV9 and TRBJ2-3; the D gene could be TRBD1 or TRBD2 (6 bases each). The material sequenced was blood. The CDR3 here is CASSVVGGFTDTQYF. CDR3 sequence (DNA): TGTGCCAGCAGCGTAGTGGGGGGCTTCACAGATACGCAGTATTTT. Together with reference TRBV9 and TRBJ2-3, the CDR3 gives the full variable domain: DSGVTQTPKHLITATGQRVTLRCSPRSGDLSVYWYQQSLDQGLQFLIQYYNGEERAKGNILERFSAQQFPDLHSELNLSSLELGDSALYFCASSVVGGFTDTQYFGPGTRLTVL.